This T cell receptor (beta chain) is drawn from a study of OX40 agonist ivuxolimab in advanced cancers. Study context: An agonistic human IgG2 monoclonal antibody against OX40 (CD134) was given.

This CDR3 is 11 amino acids long. Trimming left V 8 bases short and J 5 bases short, with 9 bases between. Germline V gene data show CDR1 as SGHTA and CDR2 as FQGNSA. Patients who had autoimmune disease history or got systemic immunosuppression were left out. Some clones are missing from TCRdb's copy, which holds only in-frame ones; the method was immunoSEQ multiplex PCR. The table has 55,000 to 90,000 clones, around 88% seen once; the top ten hold under 3%. The chain is built from TRBV7-2 and TRBJ1-2; D gene uncertain. The clonotype originates from an adult with an advanced solid tumor such as melanoma, head and neck, liver or kidney cancer. The material was CD4+ or CD8+ T cells sorted from blood, obtained in a trial of the OX40 agonist ivuxolimab. This CDR3 reads CASGNNYGYTF. The CDR3 nucleotides are TGTGCCAGCGGAAACAATTATGGCTACACCTTC.